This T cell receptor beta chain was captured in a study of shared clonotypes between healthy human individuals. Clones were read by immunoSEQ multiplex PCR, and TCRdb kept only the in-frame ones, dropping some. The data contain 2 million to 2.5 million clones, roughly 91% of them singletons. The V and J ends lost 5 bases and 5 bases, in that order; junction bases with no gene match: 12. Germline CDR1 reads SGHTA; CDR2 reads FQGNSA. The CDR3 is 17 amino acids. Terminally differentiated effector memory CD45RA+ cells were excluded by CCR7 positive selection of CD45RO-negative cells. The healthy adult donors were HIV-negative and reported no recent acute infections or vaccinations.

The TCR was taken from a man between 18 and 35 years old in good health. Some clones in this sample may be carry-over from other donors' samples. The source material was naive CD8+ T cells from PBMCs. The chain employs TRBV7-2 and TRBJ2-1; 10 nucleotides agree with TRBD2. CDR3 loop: CASSLQRSGRAHNEQFF. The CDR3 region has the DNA TGTGCCAGCAGCCTCCAGAGGAGCGGGAGGGCCCACAATGAGCAGTTCTTC. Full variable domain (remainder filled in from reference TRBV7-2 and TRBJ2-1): GAGVSQSPSNKVTEKGKDVELRCDPISGHTALYWYRQSLGQGLEFLIYFQGNSAPDKSGLPSDRFSAERTGGSVSTLTIQRTQQEDSAVYLCASSLQRSGRAHNEQFFGPGTRLTVL.